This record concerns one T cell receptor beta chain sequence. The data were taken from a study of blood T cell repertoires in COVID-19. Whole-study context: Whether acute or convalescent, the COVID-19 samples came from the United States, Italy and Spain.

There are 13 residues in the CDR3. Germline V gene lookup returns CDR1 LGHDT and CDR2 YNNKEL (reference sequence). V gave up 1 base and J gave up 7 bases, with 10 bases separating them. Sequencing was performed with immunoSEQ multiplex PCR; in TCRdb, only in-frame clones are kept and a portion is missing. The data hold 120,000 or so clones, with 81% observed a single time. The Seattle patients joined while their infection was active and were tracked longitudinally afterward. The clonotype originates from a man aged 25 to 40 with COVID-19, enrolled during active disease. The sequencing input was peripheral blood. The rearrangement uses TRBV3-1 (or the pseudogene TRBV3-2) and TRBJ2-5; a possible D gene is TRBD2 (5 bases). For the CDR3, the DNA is TGTGCCAGCAGCCAAGGCCGTGAGGGGACCCAGTACTTC. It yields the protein CASSQGREGTQYF.